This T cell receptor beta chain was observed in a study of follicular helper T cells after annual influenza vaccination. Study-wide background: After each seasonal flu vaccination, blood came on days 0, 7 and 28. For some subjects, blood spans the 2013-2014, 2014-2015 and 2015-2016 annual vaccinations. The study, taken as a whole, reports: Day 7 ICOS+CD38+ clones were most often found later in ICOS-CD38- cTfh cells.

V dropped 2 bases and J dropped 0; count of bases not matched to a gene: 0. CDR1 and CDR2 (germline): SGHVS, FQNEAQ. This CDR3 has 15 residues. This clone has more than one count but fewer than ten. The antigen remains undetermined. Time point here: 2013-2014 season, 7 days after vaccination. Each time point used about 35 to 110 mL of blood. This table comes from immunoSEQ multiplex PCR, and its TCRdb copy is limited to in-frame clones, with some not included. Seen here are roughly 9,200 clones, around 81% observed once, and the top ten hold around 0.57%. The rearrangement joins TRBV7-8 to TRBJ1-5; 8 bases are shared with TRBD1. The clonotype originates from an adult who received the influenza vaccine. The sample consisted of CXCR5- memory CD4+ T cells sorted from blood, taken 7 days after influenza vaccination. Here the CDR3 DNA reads TGTGCCAGCAGCTTAACAGGGGGTAGCAATCAGCCCCAGCATTTT. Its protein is CASSLTGGSNQPQHF.